Below are 13 T cell receptor beta chains sequenced from a single sample in a study of shared clonotypes between healthy human individuals. Naive CD8 isolation took CD45RO-negative cells positively selected for CCR7 and excluded terminally differentiated effector memory CD45RA+ cells. The data were produced by immunoSEQ multiplex PCR, yet TCRdb's version contains in-frame clones alone and is incomplete. The profile covers about 2 million clones, with roughly 95% appearing a single time and about 1.1% taken by the ten largest. Source material: naive CD8+ T cells sorted from blood. Every receptor here comes from a man aged 18 to 30 in good health.

This clone was picked up one time. The chain employs TRBV7-2 and TRBJ2-1; 10 bases match TRBD2. With V trimmed by 2 bases and J by 4 bases, 5 bases remained unmatched. The CDR3 length is 16 residues. From germline, CDR1 is SGHTA and CDR2 FQGNSA. CDR3 in DNA: TGTGCCAGCAGCTTACGAGCGGGGGGGCAATACAATGAGCAGTTCTTC. Its translation: CASSLRAGGQYNEQFF.

With regard to this clone: Likely a read error: the CDR3 ends without its conserved phenylalanine or tryptophan. The chain recombines TRBV29-1 with TRBJ1-1; D ambiguous. This CDR3 region has 10 residues. The V gene lost 6 bases and the J gene lost 1 base, with 3 bases spanning the gap. The germline CDR1 and CDR2 sequences are SQVTM and ANQGSEA. The CDR3, as DNA: TGCAGCGTGGGGAACACTGAAGCTTTCCTT. This sequence encodes CSVGNTEAFL.

This chain connects TRBV10-1 to TRBJ2-2, with TRBD2 matching over 9 bases. Germline V gives CDR1 WNHNN, CDR2 SYGVQD (reference sequence). Trimming at V came to 6 bases and at J to 4 bases, leaving 6 bases not matched to a gene. CDR3 size: 15 residues. The CDR3 reads CASSIAGEGTGELFF. The CDR3 coding sequence is TGCGCCAGCAGCATAGCGGGAGAAGGCACCGGGGAGCTGTTTTTT.

The chain is built from TRBV4-3 and TRBJ1-1; D call uncertain. This CDR3 has 17 amino acids. Per germline, CDR1 LGHNA and CDR2 YSLEER. V was cut by 0 bases and J by 0 bases, with 14 bases left in between. This CDR3 is CASSQDPGLTMNTEAFF. CDR3 DNA: TGCGCCAGCAGCCAAGACCCTGGACTGACCATGAACACTGAAGCTTTCTTT.

This chain joins TRBV5-1 and TRBJ2-7; 7 bases map to TRBD2. V trimming: 0 bases; J trimming: 3 bases; junction bases outside the gene matches: 6. Germline CDR1 is SGHRS and CDR2 is YFSETQ. This CDR3 has 15 residues. The CDR3 DNA reads as TGCGCCAGCAGCTTGGGAAGCGGGATAGTCTACGAGCAGTACTTC. Residues: CASSLGSGIVYEQYF. The full variable domain, in which reference TRBV5-1 and TRBJ2-7 provide the parts outside the CDR3, is KAGVTQTPRYLIKTRGQQVTLSCSPISGHRSVSWYQQTPGQGLQFLFEYFSETQRNKGNFPGRFSGRQFSNSRSEMNVSTLELGDSALYLCASSLGSGIVYEQYFGPGTRLTVT.

Of note for this clone: Within the sample, other DNA sequences also encode this same CDR3. The CDR3 bases are TGTGCCAGCAGTTTAGGACAGGGATCCACCTACGAGCAGTACTTC. This sequence encodes CASSLGQGSTYEQYF. The gene calls are TRBV28 and TRBJ2-7; 8 nucleotides match TRBD1. V dropped 2 bases and J dropped 2; count of bases not matched to a gene: 5. The V gene's germline CDR1 is MDHEN and CDR2 SYDVKM. The CDR3 totals 15 residues.

The chain is built from TRBV5-4 and TRBJ2-2, with D possibly matching TRBD1 (5 bases). The CDR3 covers 16 residues. Germline V gives CDR1 SGHNT, CDR2 YYREEE (reference sequence). V gave up 1 base and J gave up 3 bases, with 13 bases separating them. The CDR3 coding sequence is TGTGCCAGCAGCTTGATCGCCACCAGGGACACCGGGGAGCTGTTTTTT. It encodes CASSLIATRDTGELFF.

The V gene is TRBV2, the J gene TRBJ2-5; D is unclear. The end of the DNA fits TRBJ2-7 better, so the J call may be wrong. This CDR3 has 13 amino acids. The germline V gene encodes CDR1 SNHLY and CDR2 FYNNEI. The CDR3 nucleotides are TGTGCCAGCAGGGCGGCAGCCTCCTACGAGCAGTACTTC. It specifies CASRAAASYEQYF.

The rearrangement joins TRBV27 to TRBJ2-7, with a possible D match to TRBD1 (7 bases). The V end was cut by 5 bases, the J end by 4 bases, with 15 bases between. The germline V gene has CDR1 MNHEY and CDR2 SMNVEV (reference sequence). The CDR3 has 14 residues. The CDR3 sequence: CASSAGQLGYEQYF. CDR3 in DNA: TGTGCCAGCAGTGCGGGACAGCTGGGGTACGAGCAGTACTTC.

The rearrangement joins TRBV20-1 to TRBJ2-7; no definite D call. This CDR3 is built from 11 residues. V gave up 1 base and J gave up 6 bases, with 7 bases separating them. CDR1 and CDR2 (germline): DFQATT, SNEGSKA (reference sequence). The DNA for the CDR3 is TGCAGTGCTAGAGCCAGTGGCGAGCAGTACTTC. Protein: CSARASGEQYF.

The chain employs TRBV5-4 and TRBJ2-3, with 9 bases lining up with TRBD2. V lost 3 bases, J lost 6 bases, and 5 bases stayed unmatched. This CDR3 comprises 14 residues. Germline V gene lookup returns CDR1 SGHNT and CDR2 YYREEE (reference sequence). Here the CDR3 reads CASSWTSAWDTQYF. In nucleotides, the CDR3 is TGTGCCAGCAGCTGGACTAGCGCCTGGGATACGCAGTATTTT. The complete variable domain, with remaining parts taken from reference TRBV5-4 and TRBJ2-3, reads ETGVTQSPTHLIKTRGQQVTLRCSSQSGHNTVSWYQQALGQGPQFIFQYYREEENGRGNFPPRFSGLQFPNYSSELNVNALELDDSALYLCASSWTSAWDTQYFGPGTRLTVL.

This rearrangement joins TRBV7-9 to TRBJ2-6; TRBD1 matches at 8 bases. The germline CDR1 and CDR2 sequences are SEHNR and FQNEAQ (reference sequence). The CDR3 extends over 17 amino acids. V lost 2 bases to trimming and J lost 0 bases; unmatched junction nucleotides: 3. The CDR3 DNA is TGTGCCAGCAGCTTACAGGGGGCGAACTCTGGGGCCAACGTCCTGACTTTC. It specifies CASSLQGANSGANVLTF.

This clone appeared once. The chain combines TRBV10-2 with TRBJ2-1; D may correspond to TRBD1 or TRBD2 (6 bases each). The CDR3 extends over 16 amino acids. Trimming shortened V by 1 base and J by 8 bases, and 18 bases separated the two germline ends. The germline V gene has CDR1 WSHSY and CDR2 SAAADI. This CDR3 reads CASSEWGAQQHDEQFF. DNA of the CDR3: TGCGCCAGCAGTGAGTGGGGGGCCCAACAGCACGATGAGCAGTTCTTC.